These T cell receptor beta chains were read from a single sample in a study of CD8+CD57+ T cells in acquired aplastic anemia. TCRdb passed the reads through MiXCR, listing each CDR3 protein once. The sample has 200,000 to 250,000 distinct CDR3 sequences, 30% to 40% seen once. The material sequenced was sorted CD4+, CD8+, or CD8+CD57+ T cells (not recorded which) from PBMCs. Receptor source: a human donor in good health, serving as a control. CDR3s include the opening cysteine and the closing phenylalanine or tryptophan. Each record gives: J gene, CDR3 length, V gene, CDR3 protein.

J: TRBJ1-1
length: 17
V: TRBV5-1
CDR3: CASSLGLSLNLNTEAFF

J: TRBJ2-7
length: 14
V: TRBV15
CDR3: CATSPSGGAYEQYF

J: TRBJ2-1
length: 17
V: TRBV6-2/TRBV6-3
CDR3: CASSYWTSGSSYNEQFF

J: TRBJ1-2
length: 17
V: TRBV5-1
CDR3: CASSLVGLGTVNYGYTF

J: TRBJ1-2
length: 13
V: TRBV7-3
CDR3: CASSRDRGLLYTF

J: TRBJ1-2
length: 14
V: TRBV4-1
CDR3: CASSQDKGTYGYTF

J: TRBJ1-2
length: 14
V: TRBV7-9
CDR3: CARSQTVTNYGYTF

J: TRBJ1-6
length: 15
V: TRBV9
CDR3: CASSATGTGVSPLHF

J: TRBJ1-2
length: 19
V: TRBV7-1
CDR3: CASSSSTGPSRGPRYGYTF

J: TRBJ2-3
length: 15
V: TRBV20-1
CDR3: CSTRPFREGIDTQYF

J: TRBJ1-1
length: 12
V: TRBV7-6
CDR3: CASSSGKTEAFF

J: TRBJ1-4
length: 14
V: TRBV2
CDR3: CASGEHLPNEKLFF

J: TRBJ2-3
length: 14
V: TRBV24-1
CDR3: CATRQGKGTDTQYF

J: TRBJ1-2
length: 13
V: TRBV10-3
CDR3: CAISANGDYGYTF

J: TRBJ2-7
length: 11
V: TRBV10-3
CDR3: CCVTGSAEQYF

J: TRBJ2-7
length: 16
V: TRBV19
CDR3: CASSIVRDRGQYEQYF

J: TRBJ1-2
length: 12
V: TRBV2
CDR3: CASSTGRYGYTF

J: TRBJ2-7
length: 14
V: TRBV10-1
CDR3: CASSEGQGSYEQYF

J: TRBJ2-2
length: 14
V: TRBV20-1
CDR3: CSAPGTSNTGELFF

J: TRBJ1-3
length: 15
V: TRBV2
CDR3: CASSNPGISGNTIYF

J: TRBJ2-3
length: 14
V: TRBV10-3
CDR3: CAIRSDRGTDTQYF

J: TRBJ1-5
length: 13
V: TRBV30
CDR3: CAWTTGGNQPQHF

J: TRBJ2-5
length: 16
V: TRBV4-1
CDR3: CASSQTVKGREETQYF

J: TRBJ2-3
length: 15
V: TRBV18
CDR3: CASSPAGGVGDTQYF

J: TRBJ2-1
length: 15
V: TRBV6-5
CDR3: CASSLVGQGGNEQFF

J: TRBJ2-5
length: 15
V: TRBV5-1
CDR3: CASSPTRGDQETQYF

J: TRBJ1-6
length: 15
V: TRBV5-1
CDR3: CASSLDPGVNSPLHF

J: TRBJ2-7
length: 14
V: TRBV19
CDR3: CASSMGWNSYEQYF